The 18 T cell receptor beta chains below all came from one sample that was sequenced in a study of T cells of healthy individuals (dated by TCRdb to 2017 to 2018). Library generation was performed with 5' RACE. Data came from an Illumina MiSeq. Using fastp trimming at Q25 and MiXCR clonotype assembly, TCRdb reanalyzed the public sequencing data and kept in-frame beta chains. CDR3 protein sequences are deduplicated, and each keeps its most common genes and DNA. In all, the sample holds about 40,000 distinct CDR3 sequences, and about 4.5% of those were seen once. Jointly, the top ten make up approximately 8.5% of the sample. The source is a human donor in good health.

This clonotype was counted ten times or more. CDR3 DNA sequence: TGTGCCAGCAGCCCCCGACTAGCCAGCACAGATACGCAGTATTTT. It yields the protein CASSPRLASTDTQYF. The chain recombines TRBV11-2 with TRBJ2-3, with 7 nucleotides matching TRBD2. CDR3 length: 15 amino acids. The ends lost 5 bases at V and 0 bases at J; junction bases unmatched: 5. Germline loops: CDR1 SGHAT, CDR2 FQNNGV.

This clonotype has more than one count but fewer than ten. The chain combines TRBV5-1 with TRBJ2-3; 11 nucleotides match TRBD2. With 7 bases clipped from V and 2 bases from J, the junction kept 3 bases outside the gene matches. Per germline, CDR1 SGHRS and CDR2 YFSETQ. This CDR3 is 14 amino acids long. CDR3 sequence: CASQTSGVTDTQYF. DNA for the CDR3: TGCGCCAGCCAGACTAGCGGGGTCACAGATACGCAGTATTTT.

This clonotype was observed a few times. This chain links TRBV6-6 with TRBJ1-1, with D possibly matching TRBD1 (6 bases). Trimming shortened V by 2 bases and J by 1 base, and 17 bases separated the two germline ends. Germline loops: CDR1 MNHNY, CDR2 SVGAGI (reference sequence). The CDR3 totals 17 residues. CDR3 sequence (DNA): TGTGCCAGCAGTTACCGGGCAGGGGCGATATCGAACACTGAAGCTTTCTTT. Translation: CASSYRAGAISNTEAFF.

This clonotype was seen many times. CDR3 loop: CASGLPHPRDRVLANTEAFF. The CDR3 nucleotides are TGTGCTAGTGGTTTGCCTCACCCCCGGGACAGGGTCCTAGCGAACACTGAAGCTTTCTTT. This chain connects TRBV12-5 to TRBJ1-1; 9 bases line up with TRBD1. There are 20 residues in the CDR3. V lost 2 bases and J lost 1; bases outside the gene matches: 17. Germline V gene sequence: CDR1 LGHNT, CDR2 FRNRAP.

This clonotype turned up a few times. J is TRBJ2-7 and V is TRBV3-1, with no clear D. V was pared by 5 bases and J by 3 bases, with 20 bases between. CDR3 size: 16 residues. In germline, CDR1 is LGHDT, CDR2 YNNKEL (reference sequence). The CDR3 loop reads CASSSRPREGYYEQYF. The CDR3 DNA reads as TGTGCCAGCAGCAGCCGACCGAGAGAAGGCTACTACGAGCAGTACTTC.

The CDR3 region has the DNA TGTGCCAGCAGCTTAGAGGGGCTCATCCCAAATACGCAGTATTTT. Its protein product is CASSLEGLIPNTQYF. The chain has TRBV7-2 and TRBJ2-3; D may be TRBD1 (5 bases). The ends were cut back, 1 base at V and 7 bases at J, with 15 bases in the middle. This CDR3 spans 15 amino acids. In germline, CDR1 is SGHTA, CDR2 FQGNSA.

This clonotype has more than one count but fewer than ten. The gene calls are TRBV7-3 and TRBJ2-1, with no clear D. The length of the CDR3 is 13 residues. Trimming took off 0 bases at V and 3 bases at J, with 3 bases between the two ends. The germline gives CDR1 SGHTA, CDR2 FQGTGA. The CDR3 reads CASSLTSYNEQFF. CDR3 nucleotide sequence: TGTGCCAGCAGCTTAACTAGCTACAATGAGCAGTTCTTC. Based on the CDR3 plus reference TRBV7-3 and TRBJ2-1, the full variable domain is GAGVSQTPSNKVTEKGKYVELRCDPISGHTALYWYRQSLGQGPEFLIYFQGTGAADDSGLPNDRFFAVRPEGSVSTLKIQRTERGDSAVYLCASSLTSYNEQFFGPGTRLTVL.

The chain recombines TRBV7-6 with TRBJ2-2, with a possible D match to TRBD1 (5 bases). Germline-derived CDR1 and CDR2 are SGHVS and FNYEAQ. This CDR3 spans 16 amino acids. V lost 2 bases and J lost 4, with 14 bases in between. CDR3 region: CASSLKARVGTGELFF. The CDR3 bases are TGTGCCAGCAGCTTAAAGGCCAGGGTGGGCACCGGGGAGCTGTTTTTT.

This clonotype was counted ten times or more. V usage is TRBV20-1 and J usage is TRBJ2-7, with D maybe TRBD2 (6 bases). Per the germline V gene, CDR1 is DFQATT and CDR2 is SNEGSKA (reference sequence). V lost 3 bases and J 6 bases, leaving 15 bases between the germline ends. The CDR3 spans 13 residues. This CDR3 is CSASPGTATEQYF. For the CDR3, the DNA is TGCAGTGCTAGTCCGGGGACTGCCACCGAGCAGTACTTC.

This clonotype turned up a few times. V gene TRBV12-3 or TRBV12-4 combines with J gene TRBJ1-5; D unresolved. Trimming pared 7 bases from V and 6 bases from J, leaving 7 bases between. The CDR3 has 11 amino acids. The chain's CDR3 is CASKGRQPQHF. The CDR3 nucleotides are TGTGCCAGCAAAGGACGTCAGCCCCAGCATTTT.

The V call is TRBV5-1, the J call TRBJ2-3, with 9 bases lining up with TRBD2. CDR3 length equals 15 residues. Germline CDR1 and CDR2: SGHRS and YFSETQ. V trimming: 0 bases; J trimming: 5 bases; junction bases outside the gene matches: 4. CDR3 residues: CASSLEGLAIDTQYF. CDR3 bases: TGCGCCAGCAGCTTGGAAGGACTAGCGATAGATACGCAGTATTTT. Looking up the rest from reference TRBV5-1 and TRBJ2-3 gives the full variable domain: KAGVTQTPRYLIKTRGQQVTLSCSPISGHRSVSWYQQTPGQGLQFLFEYFSETQRNKGNFPGRFSGRQFSNSRSEMNVSTLELGDSALYLCASSLEGLAIDTQYFGPGTRLTVL.

This clonotype was observed many times. The chain employs TRBV7-3 and TRBJ2-2; 14 nucleotides align to TRBD2. Germline values: CDR1 SGHTA, CDR2 FQGTGA. The CDR3 runs to 19 residues. J gave up 2 bases and V 2 bases, and 7 bases lay outside the gene matches. The CDR3 coding sequence is TGTGCCAGCAGCTTACAAGGGACTAGCGGGGGAACCAACACCGGGGAGCTGTTTTTT. This codes for CASSLQGTSGGTNTGELFF.

The sample holds many counts of this clonotype. The J gene is TRBJ1-1, the V gene TRBV20-1; tentative D call: TRBD1 (5 bases). Germline CDR1 and CDR2: DFQATT and SNEGSKA (reference sequence). V was trimmed by 0 bases and J by 4 bases, leaving 21 bases between them. There are 17 residues in the CDR3. CDR3 DNA sequence: TGCAGTGCTAGAGATCGATGGGGGACGAGTTCAGGCACTGAAGCTTTCTTT. The encoded protein is CSARDRWGTSSGTEAFF.

The sample holds many counts of this clonotype. The genes are TRBV27 and TRBJ1-1; a possible D gene is TRBD1 (6 bases). This CDR3 spans 17 amino acids. CDR1 is MNHEY and CDR2 is SMNVEV in the germline V gene (reference sequence). Trimming cost V 0 bases and J 1 base, with 15 bases left between them. The CDR3 region has the DNA TGTGCCAGCAGTTTATCTCAATTACGGGACACGAACACTGAAGCTTTCTTT. This encodes CASSLSQLRDTNTEAFF.

This clonotype was found many times. This chain joins TRBV5-1 and TRBJ2-3, with TRBD2 matching 10 bases. The length of the CDR3 is 16 residues. V was pared by 0 bases and J by 4 bases, with 5 bases of the junction left unmatched. Germline V gene sequence: CDR1 SGHRS, CDR2 YFSETQ. CDR3 sequence: CASSLEASGSSDTQYF. CDR3 nucleotide sequence: TGCGCCAGCAGCTTGGAGGCTAGCGGGAGCTCAGATACGCAGTATTTT.

This clonotype was seen a few times. The chain couples TRBV23-1 to TRBJ2-7; D remains ambiguous. TRBV23-1 is marked as an open reading frame, function uncertain. Trimming shortened V by 6 bases and J by 2 bases, and 5 bases separated the two germline ends. CDR3 length: 11 amino acids. CDR3 amino acids: CASSSTYEQYF. The DNA for the CDR3 is TGCGCCAGCAGCTCTACCTACGAGCAGTACTTC.

The table lists this clonotype with many counts. The chain carries TRBV7-9 and TRBJ1-2; D unresolved. The CDR3 totals 14 residues. The V end was cut by 3 bases, the J end by 0 bases, with 8 bases between. The germline V gene has CDR1 SEHNR and CDR2 FQNEAQ (reference sequence). CDR3 sequence (DNA): TGTGCCAGCAGCTTTTTGTCGGCTAACTATGGCTACACCTTC. Translating it yields CASSFLSANYGYTF.

Many counts were recorded for this clonotype. The chain combines TRBV6-2 or TRBV6-3 with TRBJ1-1, with 8 positions matching TRBD1. V lost 8 bases and J lost 0; bases outside the gene matches: 5. Germline values: CDR1 MNHEY, CDR2 SVGEGT. CDR3 size: 14 residues. The chain's CDR3 is CASEDRALNTEAFF. Here the CDR3 DNA reads TGTGCCAGCGAGGACAGGGCCCTGAACACTGAAGCTTTCTTT.